A selection of T cell receptor beta chains follows, all from one sample in a study of cytomegalovirus exposure and HLA in healthy donors. Profiled with immunoSEQ multiplex PCR; TCRdb holds only in-frame clones, not every one. The repertoire holds more than 85,000 clones, 69% seen once, with around 5.4% in the top ten. Material: PBMCs. These receptors were taken from a woman in her seventies in good health and CMV-seropositive. Each CDR3 is given with its conserved first and last residue. Fields, in order: V gene, clone size, CDR3 length, J gene, D gene, CDR3 DNA, CDR3 protein. D genes are given only for firm matches. The size field is filled for only some rows; it gives once, few, many or a size class.

>TRBV6-7|-|16|TRBJ1-2|TRBD1
TGTGCCAGCAGTCCCCCACGAAGAAGGGGGCCATATGGCTACACCTTC
CASSPPRRRGPYGYTF
>TRBV5-4|-|14|TRBJ2-5|-
TGTGCCAGCAGCTTGGGAGGGGGCCAAGAGACCCAGTACTTC
CASSLGGGQETQYF
>TRBV18|-|15|TRBJ1-5|-
TGTGCCAGCTCTGTAGGGGGGGGCGCAGGACAGCCCCAGCATTTT
CASSVGGGAGQPQHF
>TRBV6-5|-|12|TRBJ1-5|-
TGTGCCAGCAGGTCTTCCAATCAGCCCCAGCATTTT
CASRSSNQPQHF
>TRBV5-1|-|14|TRBJ1-2|-
TGCGCCAGCAGCAAGGCAGGGCGAGACTATGGCTACACCTTC
CASSKAGRDYGYTF
>TRBV18|once|14|TRBJ1-1|-
TGTGCCAGCTCACCACAGGAGGTGAACACTGAAGCTTTCTTT
CASSPQEVNTEAFF
>TRBV6-1|-|14|TRBJ1-2|TRBD1
TGTGCCAGCACCGGACAGGGACTTAACTATGGCTACACCTTC
CASTGQGLNYGYTF
>TRBV4-3|-|13|TRBJ2-5|-
TGCGCCAGCAGCCAAGGAGGGAGAGAGACCCAGTACTTC
CASSQGGRETQYF
>TRBV5-1|once|14|TRBJ1-2|-
TGCGCCAGCAGCTTGGTTCAGGGGAACTATGGCTACACCTTC
CASSLVQGNYGYTF
>TRBV5-1|few|15|TRBJ2-7|-
TGCGCCAGCAGCTTGACAGGGTCAGCCGCTACCGAGCAGTACTTC
CASSLTGSAATEQYF
>TRBV6-5|-|14|TRBJ1-5|-
TGTGCCAGCAGCCATCAGGAAGGCAATCAGCCCCAGCATTTT
CASSHQEGNQPQHF
>TRBV30|-|14|TRBJ2-3|-
TGTGCCTGGAGTCCGGGACTAGGGGGCGATACGCAGTATTTT
CAWSPGLGGDTQYF
>TRBV5-6|few|14|TRBJ1-4|-
TGTGCCAGCAGCCCCAGGGGACCTAATGAAAAACTGTTTTTT
CASSPRGPNEKLFF
>TRBV4-1|-|13|TRBJ2-7|-
TGCGCCAGCGCCAGGCAGGACTCCTACGAGCAGTACTTC
CASARQDSYEQYF
>TRBV5-4|few|15|TRBJ2-3|TRBD1
TGTGCCAGCAGCCTGGGACAGGGCGAATCAGATACGCAGTATTTT
CASSLGQGESDTQYF
>TRBV2|-|12|TRBJ2-7|-
TGTGCCAGCAATTCGGTATCCTACGAGCAGTACTTC
CASNSVSYEQYF
>TRBV5-1|few|16|TRBJ2-1|TRBD1
TGCGCCAGCAGCATTACGACAGGGGGAGGTTACAATGAGCAGTTCTTC
CASSITTGGGYNEQFF
>TRBV6-6|-|16|TRBJ1-4|-
TGTGCCAGCAGCTCGTCCAGGCTGAGCACTAATGAAAAACTGTTTTTT
CASSSSRLSTNEKLFF
>TRBV2|few|13|TRBJ1-2|TRBD1
TGTGCCAGCAGCCTAGGACAGGGATATGGCTACACCTTC
CASSLGQGYGYTF
>TRBV13|-|13|TRBJ1-1|-
TGTGCCAGCAGCTTAGGGAGGGCTACTGAAGCTTTCTTT
CASSLGRATEAFF
>TRBV7-2|-|17|TRBJ2-1|-
TGTGCCAGCAGCTTACTGCGGCAGGTAGGGGGATACAATGAGCAGTTCTTC
CASSLLRQVGGYNEQFF
>TRBV7-9|-|16|TRBJ1-5|TRBD1
TGTGCCAGCAGCCCGCCGGGACAGGCATTTGGTCAGCCCCAGCATTTT
CASSPPGQAFGQPQHF